These 20 T cell receptor beta chains came from one sample sequenced in a study of cytomegalovirus exposure and HLA in healthy donors (dated by TCRdb to about 2017). Preparation of the library involved the immunoSEQ multiplex PCR assay. For the multiplex PCR, a mixture combining 60 forward primers for TCR Vbeta segments and 13 reverse primers for TCR Jbeta segments was used. TCRdb carries this immuneACCESS record with in-frame sequences only. Its versions omit some clonotypes, under half of them owing to an unresolved V gene in the studies checked, with the rest unexplained. This sample gives under 200,000 clones in total; less than 90% of them show up just once. Together, the top ten hold approximately 0.26% of the sample. The sequenced sample consisted of PBMCs. These receptors were taken from a boy between 10 and 17 years old in good health and CMV-seronegative.

This clone was detected only once. CDR3 region: CSVGAPAGAAADTQYF. CDR3 nucleotides: TGCAGCGTTGGTGCCCCAGCGGGGGCTGCAGCAGATACGCAGTATTTT. This chain uses TRBV29-1 with TRBJ2-3; 8 bases line up with TRBD2. The germline V gene encodes CDR1 SQVTM and CDR2 ANQGSEA. The V gene end was trimmed by 4 bases and the J gene end by 4 bases; junction bases not matched to a gene: 13. The CDR3 is 16 amino acids.

The chain has TRBV5-1 and TRBJ1-2; 9 positions agree with TRBD1. This CDR3 spans 17 amino acids. J gave up 0 bases and V 2 bases, and 8 bases lay outside the gene matches. The germline V gene has CDR1 SGHRS and CDR2 YFSETQ. Written as DNA, the CDR3 is TGCGCCAGCAGCTTACCGGGACAGGGAGAAACTAACTATGGCTACACCTTC. Protein sequence: CASSLPGQGETNYGYTF.

The chain links TRBV7-9 to TRBJ1-2, with D uncertain. There are 12 residues in the CDR3. Germline lookup yields CDR1 SEHNR and CDR2 FQNEAQ (reference sequence). V was shortened by 2 bases and J by 8 bases, with 9 bases between the two germline ends. The CDR3 protein is CASSLSGRGYTF. Here the CDR3 DNA reads TGTGCCAGCAGCTTATCCGGGAGGGGCTACACCTTC.

The V call is TRBV5-4, the J call TRBJ2-7; possible D gene TRBD1, 5 bases. Looked up from germline, CDR1 is SGHNT and CDR2 is YYREEE (reference sequence). Trimming left V 0 bases short and J 7 bases short, with 11 bases between. The CDR3 is 13 residues long. Here the CDR3 DNA reads TGTGCCAGCAGCTTGGATCCAGGGCGTGAGCAGTACTTC. As protein: CASSLDPGREQYF.

This clone appeared once. This chain links TRBV2 with TRBJ1-1, with a possible D match to TRBD1 (5 bases). The germline V and J ends were trimmed by 3 bases and 9 bases, with 17 bases remaining between them. CDR1 SNHLY and CDR2 FYNNEI come from the germline V gene. This CDR3 is built from 14 residues. This chain's CDR3 is CASSDLLQGFKAFF. Here the CDR3 DNA reads TGTGCCAGCAGTGATTTACTTCAGGGATTCAAAGCTTTCTTT.

The V gene is TRBV6-1, the J gene TRBJ2-7; 8 bases are a match to TRBD1. Per germline, CDR1 MNHNS and CDR2 SASEGT. The V segment lost 4 bases and the J segment 3 bases; nucleotides outside the gene matches: 5. This CDR3 is 14 amino acids long. This chain's CDR3 is CASSVLDRGYEQYF. The CDR3 bases are TGTGCCAGCAGTGTACTTGACAGGGGCTACGAGCAGTACTTC.

The chain recombines TRBV5-4 with TRBJ1-2, with no clear D. CDR1 is SGHNT and CDR2 is YYREEE in the germline V gene (reference sequence). Trimming took 5 bases from V and 5 from J, leaving 10 bases between them. The CDR3 length is 12 residues. CDR3 residues: CASSGSGYGYTF. CDR3 DNA sequence: TGTGCCAGCAGTGGGTCGGGGTATGGCTACACCTTC.

The table lists this clone with a few counts. The V and J genes are TRBV9 and TRBJ2-1; possibly TRBD2 for D (6 bases). Trimming cost V 0 bases and J 10 bases, with 17 bases left between them. The CDR3 spans 15 residues. Germline V gene sequence: CDR1 SGDLS, CDR2 YYNGEE. The CDR3 DNA reads TGTGCCAGCAGCGTAGCTGATGACGGGGGATACGAGCAGTTCTTC. It translates to CASSVADDGGYEQFF.

The CDR3 sequence is CASSQPDREINYGYTF. CDR3 coding DNA: TGCGCCAGCAGCCAGCCTGACAGGGAAATTAACTATGGCTACACCTTC. The rearrangement uses TRBV4-1 and TRBJ1-2, with 7 positions matching TRBD1. CDR3 length: 16 residues. Trimming cost V 3 bases and J 1 base; bases outside gene matches: 8. Looked up from germline, CDR1 is MGHRA and CDR2 is YSYEKL.

Points on this clone: Mismatch with germline at one junction end may stem from a read error. The rearrangement links TRBV7-2 to TRBJ1-2; TRBD1 matches at 9 bases. Germline values: CDR1 SGHTA, CDR2 FQGNSA. CDR3 length: 11 amino acids. The CDR3 DNA is TGTGCCAGCAGTTGGAACCGGGACAGGGCCTTC. This gives the protein CASSWNRDRAF.

The gene calls are TRBV7-8 and TRBJ2-5; D perhaps matches TRBD2 (7 bases). CDR3 length: 16 amino acids. CDR1 is SGHVS and CDR2 is FQNEAQ in the germline V gene. V was cut by 4 bases and J by 4 bases, with 19 bases left in between. CDR3 in amino acids: CASSSSLGRGRETQYF. CDR3 nucleotide sequence: TGTGCCAGCAGCTCATCACTCGGGCGGGGGCGAGAGACCCAGTACTTC.

The chain uses TRBV5-1 and TRBJ1-1; no reliable D call. Trimming took off 4 bases at V and 5 bases at J, with 9 bases between the two ends. The CDR3 consists of 12 residues. Germline values: CDR1 SGHRS, CDR2 YFSETQ. CDR3 DNA sequence: TGCGCCAGCAGCCCGGCGGGGACTGAAGCTTTCTTT. It encodes CASSPAGTEAFF.

The chain uses TRBV5-1 and TRBJ1-2; tentatively, D is TRBD1 (5 bases). The CDR3 has 15 amino acids. The V and J ends lost 6 bases and 0 bases respectively, with 15 bases between them. Germline values: CDR1 SGHRS, CDR2 YFSETQ. CDR3 coding DNA: TGCGCCAGCAAAGCGGGGGGTAAATCTAACTATGGCTACACCTTC. Protein sequence: CASKAGGKSNYGYTF.

This clone has more than one count but fewer than ten. The rearrangement links TRBV4-1 to TRBJ1-5, with unresolved D. The CDR3 contains 15 residues. Per germline, CDR1 MGHRA and CDR2 YSYEKL. V was trimmed by 0 bases and J by 11 bases, leaving 17 bases between them. This chain's CDR3 is CASSQDFPVIMAQHF. The CDR3 DNA follows: TGCGCCAGCAGCCAAGATTTCCCGGTAATCATGGCCCAGCATTTT.

V and J are TRBV11-2 and TRBJ2-7; 10 nucleotides line up with TRBD2. V trimming: 5 bases; J trimming: 4 bases; junction bases outside the gene matches: 14. This CDR3 contains 17 residues. Germline CDR1 and CDR2: SGHAT and FQNNGV. DNA of the CDR3: TGTGCCAGCAGCCGCCGCACCTTCCGGACTAGCGGATACGAGCAGTACTTC. Translated: CASSRRTFRTSGYEQYF.

The V gene is TRBV28, the J gene TRBJ2-2, with a possible D match to TRBD1 (6 bases). The CDR3 covers 15 residues. The V and J ends lost 3 bases and 5 bases respectively, with 13 bases between them. The V gene's germline CDR1 is MDHEN and CDR2 SYDVKM. This chain's CDR3 is CASSFAAQGTGELFF. The CDR3 bases are TGTGCCAGCAGTTTTGCGGCTCAGGGGACCGGGGAGCTGTTTTTT.

The gene calls are TRBV6-4 and TRBJ2-1; a possible D gene is TRBD1 (6 bases). The CDR3 has 15 residues. The ends were cut back, 4 bases at V and 2 bases at J, with 12 bases in the middle. The germline CDR1 and CDR2 sequences are MRHNA and SNTAGT. CDR3 bases: TGTGCCAGCAGTGCCCAACAGGGCCCCTACAATGAGCAGTTCTTC. Translation gives CASSAQQGPYNEQFF.

CDR3 loop: CASSLLWGRGASYIDEQFF. DNA for the CDR3: TGTGCCAGCAGTTTATTGTGGGGGCGGGGGGCTTCTTATATTGATGAGCAGTTCTTC. The V call is TRBV27, the J call TRBJ2-1; TRBD2 matches 8 bases. The V and J ends lost 1 base and 8 bases, in that order; junction bases with no gene match: 19. Germline V gene lookup returns CDR1 MNHEY and CDR2 SMNVEV (reference sequence). The CDR3 loop spans 19 amino acids.

The V gene is TRBV18, the J gene TRBJ1-1, with D possibly matching TRBD1 (6 bases). Germline CDR1 and CDR2: KGHSH and LQKENI. The ends were cut back, 3 bases at V and 2 bases at J, with 10 bases in the middle. CDR3 length: 14 residues. The DNA of the CDR3 is TGTGCCAGCTCACCGACAGGTTCAAACACTGAAGCTTTCTTT. Its protein product is CASSPTGSNTEAFF.

The chain is built from TRBV5-1 and TRBJ2-7, with D perhaps matching TRBD1 (6 bases). From germline, CDR1 is SGHRS and CDR2 YFSETQ. The CDR3 runs to 16 residues. Trimming removed 0 bases from V and 0 bases from J, with 13 bases in between. The CDR3 loop is CASSLGGKQGSYEQYF. The CDR3 coding sequence is TGCGCCAGCAGCTTGGGGGGGAAACAGGGCTCCTACGAGCAGTACTTC.